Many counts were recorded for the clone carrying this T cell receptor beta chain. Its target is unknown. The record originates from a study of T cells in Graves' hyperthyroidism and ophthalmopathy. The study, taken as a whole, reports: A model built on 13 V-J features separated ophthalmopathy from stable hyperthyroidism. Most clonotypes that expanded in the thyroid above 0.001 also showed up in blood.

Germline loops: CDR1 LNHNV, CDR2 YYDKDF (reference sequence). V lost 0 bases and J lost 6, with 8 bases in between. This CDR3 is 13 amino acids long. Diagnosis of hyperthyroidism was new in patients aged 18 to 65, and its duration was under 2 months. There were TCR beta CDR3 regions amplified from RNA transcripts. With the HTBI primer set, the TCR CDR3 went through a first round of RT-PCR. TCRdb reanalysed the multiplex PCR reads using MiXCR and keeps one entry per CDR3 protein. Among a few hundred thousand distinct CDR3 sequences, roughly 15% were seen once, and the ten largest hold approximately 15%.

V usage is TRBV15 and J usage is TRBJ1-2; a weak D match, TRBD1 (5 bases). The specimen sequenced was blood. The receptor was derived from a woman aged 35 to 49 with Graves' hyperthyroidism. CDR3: CATSRDQGDGYTF. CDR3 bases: TGTGCCACCAGCAGAGATCAAGGGGATGGCTACACCTTC.